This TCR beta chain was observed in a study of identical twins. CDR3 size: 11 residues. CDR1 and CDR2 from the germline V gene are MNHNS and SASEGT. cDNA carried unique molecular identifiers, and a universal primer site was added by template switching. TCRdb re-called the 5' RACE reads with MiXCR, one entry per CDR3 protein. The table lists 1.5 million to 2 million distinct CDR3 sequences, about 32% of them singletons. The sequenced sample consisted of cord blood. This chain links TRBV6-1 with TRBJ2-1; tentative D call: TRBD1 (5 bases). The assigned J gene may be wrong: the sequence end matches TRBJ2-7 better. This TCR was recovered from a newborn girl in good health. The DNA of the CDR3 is TGTGCCGTCCTAGGGGACTACGAGCAGTACTTC. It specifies CAVLGDYEQYF.